In this sample, the clone carrying this T cell receptor beta chain turned up many times. Its antigen remains unknown. The sample originates from a study of neurological immune-mediated disorders. Study results and limitations: While HTLV-1-associated myelopathy showed the greatest TCR clonal expansion, multiple sclerosis showed the least, falling below healthy controls.

Sequencing of 15-18 subjects in each run yielded over 200 million TCR-beta sequences. Each CDR3 protein gets one entry after TCRdb re-called the 5' RACE reads with MiXCR. The sample contains more than 50,000 distinct CDR3 sequences, over 9.5% of which appear only once. For the unsorted libraries, 2 million PBMCs stored at -80 C served as input. Sequenced: PBMCs. The TCR sequence derives from a man in his sixties in good health.

CDR3 residues: CASSLGGGSEAFF. The DNA for the CDR3 is TGTGCCAGCAGTTTAGGTGGTGGGTCGGAAGCTTTCTTT. The V call is TRBV12-3 or TRBV12-4, the J call TRBJ1-1, with no clear D. V gave up 1 base and J gave up 8 bases, with 11 bases separating them. CDR3 length: 13 residues.